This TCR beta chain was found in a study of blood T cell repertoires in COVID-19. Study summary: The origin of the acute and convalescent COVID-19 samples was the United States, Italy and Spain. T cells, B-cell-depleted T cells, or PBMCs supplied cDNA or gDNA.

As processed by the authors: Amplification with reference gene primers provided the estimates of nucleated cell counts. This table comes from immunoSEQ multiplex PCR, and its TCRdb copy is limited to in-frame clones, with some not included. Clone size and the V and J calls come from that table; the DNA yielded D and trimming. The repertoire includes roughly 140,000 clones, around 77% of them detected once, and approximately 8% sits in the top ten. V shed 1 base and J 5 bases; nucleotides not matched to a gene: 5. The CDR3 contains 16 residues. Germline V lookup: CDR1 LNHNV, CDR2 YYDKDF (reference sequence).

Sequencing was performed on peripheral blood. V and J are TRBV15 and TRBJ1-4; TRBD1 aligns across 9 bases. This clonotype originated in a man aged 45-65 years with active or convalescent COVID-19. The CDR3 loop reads CATSRGGQGGNEKLFF. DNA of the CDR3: TGTGCCACCAGCAGAGGGGGACAGGGAGGGAATGAAAAACTGTTTTTT.